This T cell receptor beta chain was retrieved from a study of cytomegalovirus exposure and HLA in healthy donors (dated by TCRdb to about 2017). At the level of the whole study: In an earlier analysis of several hundred of the donors, 276 Gb of sequence data and 90 million to 120 million unique TCR beta sequences from 150 million to 200 million T cells were reported. About 300 gigabases of sequencing data and around 85 million unique TCR sequences made up an early release that covered about 640 HLA-typed donors. Of the 300 to 500 genotyped donors, less than 85% were placed in the genetic ancestry cluster associated with self-reported Caucasian donors. The aim of the study was to test whether cataloging public T cell receptors could identify signatures of past pathogen exposure. Using immunosequencing, the study profiled T cell repertoires from about 650 subjects and related those repertoires to cytomegalovirus serostatus. Along with the roughly 710-subject first cohort, a separate validation cohort of around 120 different subjects was used. To predict cytomegalovirus infection status, the study brought together high-throughput TCR immunosequencing, statistical association of individual TCRs with disease status, and machine learning. A later analysis re-analyzed previously published TCR beta repertoires from 550 to 700 donors and added high-resolution HLA genotyping to study TCR occurrence patterns. The later analysis used no new phenotypic data to find candidate immune exposures, relying instead on TCR beta sequences and their occurrence across donors. An earlier analysis of around 640 of the donors used high-throughput TCR beta sequencing to judge whether each TCR beta V gene segment behaved as functional or pseudogenic. Alongside the repertoire data, information on donor age, sex, ethnicity and CMV serostatus was compiled. A later genetic analysis used genome-wide SNP genotypes for about 55% of the 666 donors, treating that subset as a discovery cohort. Every discovery cohort repertoire had been produced on one sequencing platform. Class I and class II HLA loci were covered by the typing at four-digit resolution. Typing coverage differed by locus: A, B, C, DRB1 and DQB1 were typed in about 629-640 donors, DQA1 in approximately 520, DPA1 in 600 to 610, and DPB1 in around 490. A handful of DR-DQ haplotypes were treated as single units for association and clustering because of strong linkage in the cohort. Among approximately 370 genotyped donors of the cohort, an average of about 240,000 unique TCR beta nucleotide sequences was sequenced per donor, of which 15% to 20% were non-productive. What the authors observed across the whole study: When HLA alleles, especially DR and DQ, strongly co-occurred, attributing TCR associations to individual alleles was difficult. Linkage disequilibrium might explain the correlated functional status among segregating V segments, but an unknown experimental factor could not be ruled out. Because HLA typing was missing for some donors at each locus, association tests included only the typed subset. In vitro tests confirmed that a few of the cytomegalovirus-associated TCR beta chains recognize cytomegalovirus antigens. In a later genetic analysis, a missense DCLRE1C variant was associated with V-gene and J-gene trimming of TCR beta chains, and the association was replicated in an independent cohort. A further reported finding was that TCR beta sequences accurately predicted the HLA-A and HLA-B alleles for most subjects in the first cohort. The presence/absence analyses assumed that sequencing depth was roughly uniform across donors, and that assumption may not be true. For the cohort, immune exposure information was limited to CMV serostatus. Most TCR sequences were seen in very few donors, while some public TCRs were found in many individuals. According to a later genetic analysis, donors in an Asian-associated ancestry cluster had fewer N-insertions in productive TCRs than the approximately 630-donor mean. The cohort was sequenced for TCR beta chains only, and without alpha or paired-chain data the features that could be detected were limited. The 87-base-pair reads could not distinguish some IMGT-functional V segments, including TRBV6-2 and TRBV6-3, so those segments were excluded. The study listed 164 TCR beta chains as associated with cytomegalovirus. Most CMV-associated TCR beta chains appeared to be HLA-restricted in a later analysis, and the HLA associations seemed to be driven largely by CMV exposure. It was suggested by the authors that the approach could potentially be generalized to other disease states and immunological phenotypes. Cytomegalovirus status was reported to be diagnosed by the classifier with high specificity and sensitivity in both the original and validation cohorts. According to a later analysis, parvovirus B19, influenza, CMV and Epstein-Barr virus appeared linked to several top co-occurrence clusters. In an earlier analysis of about 600 of the donors, most TCR beta V segments appeared in productive rearrangements about 90% or about 30% of the time, broadly matching IMGT annotations. In a later analysis, HLA-associated TCR beta chains were found to be more clonally expanded and to have lower generation probabilities than equally common non-associated chains. A later analysis found that TCR association rates varied across HLA loci, with DRB1 alleles showing the most associated TCRs and HLA-C alleles the fewest. Specific HLA alleles were associated with 16,951 TCR beta sequences at a false discovery rate of 0.05 in a later analysis. Because counts were too low, approximately 18 rarely observed V segments, including chromosome 9 orphons, were excluded from the earlier analysis of 500 to 700 of the donors. A group of highly shared sequence variants was considered likely to be a technical artifact of the sequencing pipeline.

The cohort was made up of 666 healthy bone marrow donors. Cohort members were all nominally healthy when sampled, although unrecorded immune exposures were likely present. The donor was CMV seronegative and was included in the group of 352 seronegative cohort members. Every donor gave a peripheral blood sample, and the peripheral blood mononuclear cells from that sample were used for TCR beta sequencing. Genomic DNA extraction from the blood cell samples was performed with the Qiagen DNeasy Blood Extraction Kit. The CDR3 measures 16 amino acids from cysteine to phenylalanine. Only the CDR3 portion is preserved as DNA: 48 bases, with reading frame beginning at the first base. A distance of 16 bases separates the germline ends of V and J, which lose 4 bases and 2 bases respectively. From a lookup of the germline V gene, CDR1 and CDR2 are SGHRS and YFSETQ. The library was built by means of the immunoSEQ multiplex PCR assay. For the multiplex PCR, a mixture combining 60 forward primers for TCR Vbeta segments and 13 reverse primers for TCR Jbeta segments was used. The CDR3 region of rearranged TCR beta genes was amplified from genomic DNA with a multiplex PCR assay. Amplified TCR beta libraries were sequenced as 87-base-pair reads on the Illumina HiSeq System. On the authors' methods: Across the 500 to 850 repertoires, a later analysis counted tens of millions of unique TCR beta chains, about 10 million of which were shared by at least two donors. Raw reads were error-corrected and collapsed into unique sequences with a nearest-neighbor algorithm that merged closely related sequences to remove PCR and sequencing errors. V, D and J gene segments were assigned by aligning CDR3 sequences to IMGT reference sequences. For a sequence to be retained, a match of at least six nucleotides to both a V gene segment and a J gene segment was required. Rearrangements were called productive when the CDR3 lacked stop codons and stayed in frame with V and J; all others were non-productive. CDR3 was defined by IMGT convention, running from the second conserved V-encoded cysteine to the conserved J-encoded phenylalanine. The earlier analysis of approximately 500 of the donors excluded sequences that lacked an unambiguous match to a single V gene segment. In an earlier analysis of some 590 of the donors, V segments were called functional above 56.7% productive rearrangements and were called segregating when the between-donor standard deviation exceeded 5%. A statistical classification framework was built for diagnosing cytomegalovirus status from the catalog of TCR beta chain sequences. In a later analysis, V and J genes were assigned by comparing TCR nucleotide sequences against IMGT/GENE-DB human TR gene sequences. A later analysis assigned CDR3 sequences and most-parsimonious VDJ recombination scenarios with the TCRdist pipeline. In a later analysis, every TCR beta chain was defined by the combination of its CDR3 amino acid sequence and its V-gene family, and reads without a unique V-gene family were dropped. In a later analysis, 500 to 700 highly shared, low-generation-probability nucleotide sequences were removed to address suspected cross-contamination and a sequencing artifact. In a later analysis, a clonal expansion index for each public chain was calculated from normalized within-repertoire ranks of inferred template counts. Generation probabilities in a later analysis came from a VDJ recombination model fitted to out-of-frame rearrangements, and those results were checked against IGoR. In a later analysis, hypergeometric tests were used to score TCR-TCR, TCR-HLA and TCR-CMV co-occurrence, with a repertoire-size bias correction applied to TCR pairs. A later analysis estimated false discovery rates by permuting HLA or CMV assignments 20 times. In a later analysis, co-occurring TCRs were grouped using DBSCAN, and TCRdist sequence similarity was added for clustering within HLA-allele-positive subsets. Repertoires with fewer than 30,000 or more than 120,000 public chains, plus five repertoires with anomalous nucleotide sharing, were excluded from co-occurrence clustering. The immuneACCESS repertoire file appears here via TCRdb, limited to in-frame rearrangements. These files lack a portion of the clones; in checked studies, under half of the deficit traces to unresolved V genes, and the cause of the others is not known. From that table come the V and J calls and clone size; the DNA was used to work out D and trimming. Recorded for this sample are about 140,000 clones; around three quarters of them occurred a single time. The ten largest clones take up around 1% of the sample.

For this clone: No cognate antigen has been identified for it. No base quality information exists; no much larger clone differs at one position.

What was sequenced was PBMCs. This receptor was taken from a man aged 18 to 35 in good health and CMV-seronegative. This chain joins TRBV5-1 to TRBJ1-3; TRBD1 might be the D gene, on 6 matching bases. The bases read TGCGCCAGCAGCAGGACAGCCCGGACCACTGGAAACACCATATATTTT. Translated, it reads CASSRTARTTGNTIYF.